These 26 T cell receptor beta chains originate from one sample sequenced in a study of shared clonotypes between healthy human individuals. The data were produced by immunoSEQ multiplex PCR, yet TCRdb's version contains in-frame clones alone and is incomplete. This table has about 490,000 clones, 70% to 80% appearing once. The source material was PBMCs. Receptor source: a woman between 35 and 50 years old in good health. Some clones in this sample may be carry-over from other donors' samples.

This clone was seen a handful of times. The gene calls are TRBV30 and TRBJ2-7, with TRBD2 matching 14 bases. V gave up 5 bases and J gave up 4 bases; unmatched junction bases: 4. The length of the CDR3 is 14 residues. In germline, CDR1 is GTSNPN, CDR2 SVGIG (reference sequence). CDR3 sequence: CAWDGLAGGYEQYF. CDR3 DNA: TGTGCCTGGGACGGACTAGCGGGAGGTTACGAGCAGTACTTC.

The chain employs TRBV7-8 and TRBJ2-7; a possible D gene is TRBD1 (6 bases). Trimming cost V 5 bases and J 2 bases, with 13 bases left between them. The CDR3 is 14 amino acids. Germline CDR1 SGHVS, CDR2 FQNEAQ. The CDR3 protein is CASSHRALTYEQYF. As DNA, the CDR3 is TGTGCCAGCAGCCACAGGGCCTTAACCTACGAGCAGTACTTC. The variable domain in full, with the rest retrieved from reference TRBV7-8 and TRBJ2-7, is GAGVSQSPRYKVAKRGQDVALRCDPISGHVSLFWYQQALGQGPEFLTYFQNEAQLDKSGLPSDRFFAERPEGSVSTLKIQRTQQEDSAVYLCASSHRALTYEQYFGPGTRLTVT.

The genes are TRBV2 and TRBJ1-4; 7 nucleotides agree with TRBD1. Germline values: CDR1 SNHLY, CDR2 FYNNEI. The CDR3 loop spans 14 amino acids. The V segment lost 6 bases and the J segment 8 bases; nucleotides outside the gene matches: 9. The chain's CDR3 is CASSGQAAGEKLFF. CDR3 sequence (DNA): TGTGCCAGCAGCGGACAGGCTGCGGGAGAAAAACTGTTTTTT.

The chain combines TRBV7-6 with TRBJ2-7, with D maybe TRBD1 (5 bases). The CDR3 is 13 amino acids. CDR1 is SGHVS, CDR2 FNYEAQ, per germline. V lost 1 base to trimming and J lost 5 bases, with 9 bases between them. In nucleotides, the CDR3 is TGTGCCAGCAGCTTAGGCCAGGGTAACGAGCAGTACTTC. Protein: CASSLGQGNEQYF. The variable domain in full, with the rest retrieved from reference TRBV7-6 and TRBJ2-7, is GAGVSQSPRYKVTKRGQDVALRCDPISGHVSLYWYRQALGQGPEFLTYFNYEAQQDKSGLPNDRFSAERPEGSISTLTIQRTEQRDSAMYRCASSLGQGNEQYFGPGTRLTVT.

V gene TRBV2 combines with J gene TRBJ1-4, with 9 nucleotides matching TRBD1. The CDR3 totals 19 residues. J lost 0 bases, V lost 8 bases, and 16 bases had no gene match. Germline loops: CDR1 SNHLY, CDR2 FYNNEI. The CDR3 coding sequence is TGTGCCAGCCGCGCGAGTGAAACAGGGGGCCCTGCAACTAATGAAAAACTGTTTTTT. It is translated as CASRASETGGPATNEKLFF.

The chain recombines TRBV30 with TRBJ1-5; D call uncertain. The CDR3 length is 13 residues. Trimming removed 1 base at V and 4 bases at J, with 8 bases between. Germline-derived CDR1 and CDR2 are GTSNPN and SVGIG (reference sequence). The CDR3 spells CAWSGGYNQPQHF. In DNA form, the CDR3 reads TGTGCCTGGAGTGGAGGGTATAATCAGCCCCAGCATTTT.

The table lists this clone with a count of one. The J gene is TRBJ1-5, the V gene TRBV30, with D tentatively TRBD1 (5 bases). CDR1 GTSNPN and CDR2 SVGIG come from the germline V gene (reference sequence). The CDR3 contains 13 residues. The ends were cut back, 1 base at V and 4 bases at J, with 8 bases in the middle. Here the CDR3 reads CAWSGDRNQPQHF. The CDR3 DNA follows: TGTGCCTGGAGTGGCGACAGAAATCAGCCCCAGCATTTT. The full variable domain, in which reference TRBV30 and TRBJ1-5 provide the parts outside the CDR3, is SQTIHQWPATLVQPVGSPLSLECTVEGTSNPNLYWYRQAAGRGLQLLFYSVGIGQISSEVPQNLSASRPQDRQFILSSKKLLLSDSGFYLCAWSGDRNQPQHFGDGTRLSIL.

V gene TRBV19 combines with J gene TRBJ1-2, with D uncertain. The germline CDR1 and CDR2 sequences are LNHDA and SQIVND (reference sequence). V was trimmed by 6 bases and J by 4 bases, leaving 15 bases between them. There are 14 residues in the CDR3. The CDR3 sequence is CASRDGTSGYGYTF. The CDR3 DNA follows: TGTGCCAGTAGGGACGGAACTAGCGGCTATGGCTACACCTTC.

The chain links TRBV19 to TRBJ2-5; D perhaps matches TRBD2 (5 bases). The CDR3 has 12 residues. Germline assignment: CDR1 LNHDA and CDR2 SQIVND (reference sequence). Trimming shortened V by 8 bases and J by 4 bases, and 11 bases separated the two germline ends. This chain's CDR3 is CASRGFGETQYF. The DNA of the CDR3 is TGTGCCAGTCGCGGGTTTGGAGAGACCCAGTACTTC.

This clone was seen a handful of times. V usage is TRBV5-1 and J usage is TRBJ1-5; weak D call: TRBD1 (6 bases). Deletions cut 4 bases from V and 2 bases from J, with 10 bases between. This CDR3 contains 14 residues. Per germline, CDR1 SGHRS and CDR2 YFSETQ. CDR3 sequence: CASSPGGGNQPQHF. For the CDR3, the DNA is TGCGCCAGCAGCCCTGGGGGCGGCAATCAGCCCCAGCATTTT.

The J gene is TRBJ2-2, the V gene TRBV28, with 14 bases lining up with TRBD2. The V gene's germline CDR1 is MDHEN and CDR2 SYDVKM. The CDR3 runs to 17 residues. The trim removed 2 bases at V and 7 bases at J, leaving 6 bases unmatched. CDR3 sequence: CASSLGGLAGVVGELFF. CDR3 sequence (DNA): TGTGCCAGCAGTTTAGGGGGACTAGCGGGAGTGGTCGGGGAGCTGTTTTTT. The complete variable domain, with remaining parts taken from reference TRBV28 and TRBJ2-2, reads DVKVTQSSRYLVKRTGEKVFLECVQDMDHENMFWYRQDPGLGLRLIYFSYDVKMKEKGDIPEGYSVSREKKERFSLILESASTNQTSMYLCASSLGGLAGVVGELFFGEGSRLTVL.

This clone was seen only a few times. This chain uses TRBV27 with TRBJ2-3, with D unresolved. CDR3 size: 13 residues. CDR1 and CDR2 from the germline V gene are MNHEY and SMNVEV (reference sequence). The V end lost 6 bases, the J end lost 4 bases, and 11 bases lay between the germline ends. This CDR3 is CASSSGWADTQYF. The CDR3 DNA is TGTGCCAGCAGCTCTGGGTGGGCAGATACGCAGTATTTT.

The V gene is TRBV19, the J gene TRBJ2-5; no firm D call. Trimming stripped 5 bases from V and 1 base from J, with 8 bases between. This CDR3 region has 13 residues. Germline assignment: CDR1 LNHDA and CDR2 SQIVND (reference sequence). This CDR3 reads CASSAGPQETQYF. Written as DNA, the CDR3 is TGTGCCAGTAGTGCCGGGCCCCAAGAGACCCAGTACTTC. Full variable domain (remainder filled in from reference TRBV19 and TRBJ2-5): DGGITQSPKYLFRKEGQNVTLSCEQNLNHDAMYWYRQDPGQGLRLIYYSQIVNDFQKGDIAEGYSVSREKKESFPLTVTSAQKNPTAFYLCASSAGPQETQYFGPGTRLLVL.

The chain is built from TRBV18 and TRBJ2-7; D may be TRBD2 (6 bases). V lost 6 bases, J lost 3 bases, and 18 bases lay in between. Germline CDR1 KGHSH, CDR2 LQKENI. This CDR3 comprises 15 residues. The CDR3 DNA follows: TGTGCCAGCTCCCGCGACAGCCAGGGAGGCTACGAGCAGTACTTC. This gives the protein CASSRDSQGGYEQYF. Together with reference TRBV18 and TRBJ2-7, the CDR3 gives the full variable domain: NAGVMQNPRHLVRRRGQEARLRCSPMKGHSHVYWYRQLPEEGLKFMVYLQKENIIDESGMPKERFSAEFPKEGPSILRIQQVVRGDSAAYFCASSRDSQGGYEQYFGPGTRLTVT.

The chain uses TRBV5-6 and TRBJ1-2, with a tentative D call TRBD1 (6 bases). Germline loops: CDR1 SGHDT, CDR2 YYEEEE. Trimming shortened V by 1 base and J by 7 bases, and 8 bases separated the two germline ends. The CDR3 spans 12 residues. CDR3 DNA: TGTGCCAGCAGCTTGCAAGGGGGTGGCTACACCTTC. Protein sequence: CASSLQGGGYTF.

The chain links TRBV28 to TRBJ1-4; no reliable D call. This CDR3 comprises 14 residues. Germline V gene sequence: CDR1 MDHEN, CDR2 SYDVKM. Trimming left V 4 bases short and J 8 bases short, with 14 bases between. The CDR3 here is CASSSPRREEKLFF. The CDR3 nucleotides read TGTGCCAGCAGTTCCCCGCGCCGAGAGGAAAAACTGTTTTTT.

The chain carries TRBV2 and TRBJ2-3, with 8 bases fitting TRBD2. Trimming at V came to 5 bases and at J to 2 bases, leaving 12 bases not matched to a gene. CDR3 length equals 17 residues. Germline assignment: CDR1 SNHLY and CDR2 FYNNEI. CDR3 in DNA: TGTGCCAGCAGTAAGGCTTCTAGCGGGCAGACCACAGATACGCAGTATTTT. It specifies CASSKASSGQTTDTQYF.

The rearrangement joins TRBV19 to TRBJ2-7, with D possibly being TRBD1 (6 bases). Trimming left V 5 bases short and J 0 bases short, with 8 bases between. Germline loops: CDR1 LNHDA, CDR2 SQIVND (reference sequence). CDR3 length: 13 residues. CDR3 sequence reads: CASSGTLSYEQYF. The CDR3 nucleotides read TGTGCCAGTAGTGGGACACTCTCCTACGAGCAGTACTTC.

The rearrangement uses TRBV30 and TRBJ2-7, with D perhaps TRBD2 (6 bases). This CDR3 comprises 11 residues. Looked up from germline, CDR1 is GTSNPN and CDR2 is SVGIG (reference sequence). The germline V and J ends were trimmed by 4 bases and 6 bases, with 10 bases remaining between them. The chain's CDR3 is CAWTHGGEQYF. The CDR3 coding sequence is TGTGCCTGGACCCACGGGGGCGAGCAGTACTTC.

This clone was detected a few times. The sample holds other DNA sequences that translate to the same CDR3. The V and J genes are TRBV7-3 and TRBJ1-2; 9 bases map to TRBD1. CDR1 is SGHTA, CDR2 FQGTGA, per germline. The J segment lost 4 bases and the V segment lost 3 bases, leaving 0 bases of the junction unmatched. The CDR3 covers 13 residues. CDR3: CASSLTGGYGYTF. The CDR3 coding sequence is TGTGCCAGCAGCTTGACAGGGGGCTATGGCTACACCTTC.

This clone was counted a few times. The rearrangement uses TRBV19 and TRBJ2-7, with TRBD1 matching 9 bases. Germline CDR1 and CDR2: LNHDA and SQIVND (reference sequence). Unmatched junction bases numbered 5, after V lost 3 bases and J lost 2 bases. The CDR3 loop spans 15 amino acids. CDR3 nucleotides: TGTGCCAGTAGTATTGGGGACAGGGAAACCTACGAGCAGTACTTC. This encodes CASSIGDRETYEQYF.

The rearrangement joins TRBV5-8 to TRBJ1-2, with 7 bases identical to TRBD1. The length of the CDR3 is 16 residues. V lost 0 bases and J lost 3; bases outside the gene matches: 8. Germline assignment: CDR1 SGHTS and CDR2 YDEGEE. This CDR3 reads CASSLELQGSHYGYTF. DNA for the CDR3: TGTGCCAGCAGCTTGGAATTACAGGGGTCCCACTATGGCTACACCTTC.

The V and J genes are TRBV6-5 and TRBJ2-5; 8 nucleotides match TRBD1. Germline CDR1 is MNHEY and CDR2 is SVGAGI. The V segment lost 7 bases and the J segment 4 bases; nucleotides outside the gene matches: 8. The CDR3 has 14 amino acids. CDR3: CASTPTGGRETQYF. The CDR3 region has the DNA TGTGCCAGCACTCCAACAGGGGGTCGAGAGACCCAGTACTTC.

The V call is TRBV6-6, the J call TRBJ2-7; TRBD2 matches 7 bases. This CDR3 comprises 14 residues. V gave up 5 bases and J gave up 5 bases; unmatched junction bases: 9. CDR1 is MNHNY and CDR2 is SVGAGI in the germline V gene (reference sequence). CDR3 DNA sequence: TGTGCCAGCAGTCTGGGTGGGAGGGCCGACGAGCAGTACTTC. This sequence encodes CASSLGGRADEQYF.

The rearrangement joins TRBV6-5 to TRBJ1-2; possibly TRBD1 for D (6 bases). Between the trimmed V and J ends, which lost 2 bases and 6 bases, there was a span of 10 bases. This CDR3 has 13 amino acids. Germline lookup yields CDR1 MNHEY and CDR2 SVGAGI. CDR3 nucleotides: TGTGCCAGCAGTTACGACAGGATGGATGGCTACACCTTC. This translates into CASSYDRMDGYTF.

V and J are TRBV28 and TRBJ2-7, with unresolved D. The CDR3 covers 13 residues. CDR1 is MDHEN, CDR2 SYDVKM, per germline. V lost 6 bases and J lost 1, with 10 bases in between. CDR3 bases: TGTGCCAGCAGCCCGGACGTATCCTACGAGCAGTACTTC. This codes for CASSPDVSYEQYF.